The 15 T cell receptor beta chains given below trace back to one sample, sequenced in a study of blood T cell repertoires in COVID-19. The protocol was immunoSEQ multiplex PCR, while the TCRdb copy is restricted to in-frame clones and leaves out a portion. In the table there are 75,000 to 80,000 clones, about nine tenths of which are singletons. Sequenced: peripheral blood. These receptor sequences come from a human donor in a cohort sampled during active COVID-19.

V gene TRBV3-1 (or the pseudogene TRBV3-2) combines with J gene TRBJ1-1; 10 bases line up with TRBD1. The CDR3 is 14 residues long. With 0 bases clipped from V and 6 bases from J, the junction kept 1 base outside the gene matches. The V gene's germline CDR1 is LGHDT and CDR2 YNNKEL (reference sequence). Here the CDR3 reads CASSQEGTGAEAFF. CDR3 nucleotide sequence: TGTGCCAGCAGCCAAGAAGGGACAGGGGCTGAAGCTTTCTTT.

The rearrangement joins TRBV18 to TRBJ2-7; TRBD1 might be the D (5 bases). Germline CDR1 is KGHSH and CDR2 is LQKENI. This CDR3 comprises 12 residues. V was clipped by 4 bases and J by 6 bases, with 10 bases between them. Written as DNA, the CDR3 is TGTGCCAGCTCACTCAGGGTCGGCGAGCAGTACTTC. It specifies CASSLRVGEQYF.

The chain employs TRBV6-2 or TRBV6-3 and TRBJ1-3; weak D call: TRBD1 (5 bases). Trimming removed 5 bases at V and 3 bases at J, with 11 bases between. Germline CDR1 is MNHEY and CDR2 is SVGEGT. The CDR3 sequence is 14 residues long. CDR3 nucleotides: TGTGCCAGCAGTCTGCAGGGAGGTGGAAACACCATATATTTT. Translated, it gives CASSLQGGGNTIYF.

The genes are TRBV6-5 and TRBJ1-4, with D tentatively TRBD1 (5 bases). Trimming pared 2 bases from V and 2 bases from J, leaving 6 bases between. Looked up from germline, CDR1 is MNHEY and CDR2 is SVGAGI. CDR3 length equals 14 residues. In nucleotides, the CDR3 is TGTGCCAGCAGTTACGGGGGGACTAATGAAAAACTGTTTTTT. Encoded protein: CASSYGGTNEKLFF.

CDR3 region: CATSRQGVTEAFF. CDR3 bases: TGTGCCACCAGTCGGCAGGGCGTCACTGAAGCTTTCTTT. The chain is built from TRBV24-1 and TRBJ1-1; possible D gene TRBD1, 5 bases. V was cut by 6 bases and J by 4 bases, with 11 bases left in between. Germline CDR1 KGHDR, CDR2 SFDVKD. CDR3 length: 13 residues.

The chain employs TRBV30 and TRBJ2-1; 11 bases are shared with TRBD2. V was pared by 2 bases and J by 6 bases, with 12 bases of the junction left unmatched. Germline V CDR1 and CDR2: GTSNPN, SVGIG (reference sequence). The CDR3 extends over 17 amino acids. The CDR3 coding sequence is TGTGCCTGGAGTCCGAATAGCGGGGGGGATCTGTCCAATGAGCAGTTCTTC. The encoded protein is CAWSPNSGGDLSNEQFF.

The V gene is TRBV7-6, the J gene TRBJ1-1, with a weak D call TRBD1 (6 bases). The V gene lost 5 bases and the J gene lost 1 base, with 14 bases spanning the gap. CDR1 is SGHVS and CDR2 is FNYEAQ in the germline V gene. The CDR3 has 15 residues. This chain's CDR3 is CASSAGIQGNTEAFF. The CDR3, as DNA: TGTGCCAGCAGCGCAGGGATACAGGGGAACACTGAAGCTTTCTTT.

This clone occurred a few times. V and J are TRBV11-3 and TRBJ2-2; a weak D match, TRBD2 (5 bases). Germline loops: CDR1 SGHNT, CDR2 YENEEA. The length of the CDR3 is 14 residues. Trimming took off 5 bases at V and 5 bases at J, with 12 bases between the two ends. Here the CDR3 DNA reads TGTGCCAGCAGCCGAAGCGGAGTAACCGGGGAGCTGTTTTTT. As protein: CASSRSGVTGELFF.

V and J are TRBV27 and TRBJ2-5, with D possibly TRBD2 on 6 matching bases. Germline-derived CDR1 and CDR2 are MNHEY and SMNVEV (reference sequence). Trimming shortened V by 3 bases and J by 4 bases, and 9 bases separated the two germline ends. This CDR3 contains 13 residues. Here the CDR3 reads CASSFREAETQYF. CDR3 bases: TGTGCCAGCAGTTTTAGGGAGGCAGAGACCCAGTACTTC.

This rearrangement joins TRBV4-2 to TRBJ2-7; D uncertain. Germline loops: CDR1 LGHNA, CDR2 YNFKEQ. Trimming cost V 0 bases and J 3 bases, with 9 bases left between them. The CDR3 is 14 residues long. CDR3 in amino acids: CASSQDGRVYEQYF. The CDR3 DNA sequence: TGTGCCAGCAGCCAAGATGGGCGAGTCTACGAGCAGTACTTC.

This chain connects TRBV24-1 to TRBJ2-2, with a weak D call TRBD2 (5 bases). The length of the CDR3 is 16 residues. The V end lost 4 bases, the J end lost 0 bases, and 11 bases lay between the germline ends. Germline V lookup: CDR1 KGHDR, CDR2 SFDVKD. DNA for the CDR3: TGTGCCACCAGTGACACGGAGAGGGCGAACACCGGGGAGCTGTTTTTT. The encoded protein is CATSDTERANTGELFF.

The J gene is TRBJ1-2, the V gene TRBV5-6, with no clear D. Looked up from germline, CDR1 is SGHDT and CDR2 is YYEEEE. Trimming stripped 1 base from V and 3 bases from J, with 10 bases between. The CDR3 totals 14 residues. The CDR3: CASSLTGKDYGYTF. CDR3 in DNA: TGTGCCAGCAGCTTGACGGGGAAGGACTATGGCTACACCTTC. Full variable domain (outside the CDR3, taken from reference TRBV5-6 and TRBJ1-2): DAGVTQSPTHLIKTRGQQVTLRCSPKSGHDTVSWYQQALGQGPQFIFQYYEEEERQRGNFPDRFSGHQFPNYSSELNVNALLLGDSALYLCASSLTGKDYGYTFGSGTRLTVV.

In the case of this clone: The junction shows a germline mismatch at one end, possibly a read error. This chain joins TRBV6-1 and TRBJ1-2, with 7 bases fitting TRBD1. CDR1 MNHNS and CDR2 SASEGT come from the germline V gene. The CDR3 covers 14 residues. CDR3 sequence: CASSETGAVYRYTF. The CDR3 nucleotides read TGTGCCAGCAGTGAAACAGGGGCGGTCTATCGCTACACCTTC.

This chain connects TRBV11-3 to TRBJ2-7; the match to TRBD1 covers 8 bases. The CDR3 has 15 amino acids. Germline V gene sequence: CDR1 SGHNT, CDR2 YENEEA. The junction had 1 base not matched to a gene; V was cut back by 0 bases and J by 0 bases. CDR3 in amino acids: CASSLDRGPSYEQYF. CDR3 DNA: TGTGCCAGCAGCTTAGACAGGGGGCCCTCCTACGAGCAGTACTTC.

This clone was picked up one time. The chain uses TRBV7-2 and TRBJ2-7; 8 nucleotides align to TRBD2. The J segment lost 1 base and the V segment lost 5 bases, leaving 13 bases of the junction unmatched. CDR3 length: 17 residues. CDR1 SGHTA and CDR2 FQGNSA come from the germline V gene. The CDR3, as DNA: TGTGCCAGCAGCGTTGCTAAAGCGGGAGTAGGGTCCTACGAGCAGTACTTC. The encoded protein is CASSVAKAGVGSYEQYF.